A single sample is the source of the 2 T cell receptor beta chains below, sequenced in a study of shared clonotypes between healthy human individuals. Profiled with immunoSEQ multiplex PCR; TCRdb holds only in-frame clones, not every one. The sample has fewer than 3 million clones; less than 95% are singletons. The sequenced sample was naive CD4+ T cells from PBMCs. Subset defined: CD45RA+ positively selected. Receptors originate from a young man in good health. Some clones in this sample may be carry-over from other donors' samples.

This clone was observed a few times. This chain connects TRBV2 to TRBJ1-2; D gene unclear. V was trimmed by 0 bases and J by 4 bases, leaving 9 bases between them. The germline gives CDR1 SNHLY, CDR2 FYNNEI. The CDR3 is made up of 14 amino acids. CDR3 nucleotides: TGTGCCAGCAGTGAAGCGCTAGGTTCCTATGGCTACACCTTC. It yields the protein CASSEALGSYGYTF. Using reference TRBV2 and TRBJ1-2 for the parts outside the CDR3, the full variable domain is EPEVTQTPSHQVTQMGQEVILRCVPISNHLYFYWYRQILGQKVEFLVSFYNNEISEKSEIFDDQFSVERPDGSNFTLKIRSTKLEDSAMYFCASSEALGSYGYTFGSGTRLTVV.

This clone was observed once. The chain recombines TRBV27 with TRBJ1-4, with a possible D match to TRBD1 (6 bases). The germline V gene has CDR1 MNHEY and CDR2 SMNVEV (reference sequence). This CDR3 contains 14 residues. With 2 bases removed from V and 11 bases from J, the gap between germline ends came to 15 bases. CDR3 protein: CASSLRGVSGKLFF. The CDR3, as DNA: TGTGCCAGCAGTTTAAGGGGGGTTTCGGGGAAACTGTTTTTT.